The 20 T cell receptor beta chains presented below share a single source sample, sequenced in a study of glioma-infiltrating T cells. The iRepertoire nested amplicon-rescue multiplex PCR amplified TCR alpha and beta CDR3s from RNA. TCRdb independently ran MiXCR on the multiplex PCR reads; one entry per CDR3 protein. The sample has approximately 40,000 distinct CDR3 sequences, 20% to 25% seen once. Sequencing was done on a sample of glioma tissue, nonneoplastic brain tissue, or PBMCs (not recorded which). These receptors were obtained from a human donor with low-grade glioma or glioblastoma, undergoing nonglioma brain surgery, or in good health (not recorded which).

On this clonotype itself: A much larger clone differs from this one at a single base, so this may be a read error. The V and J genes are TRBV20-1 and TRBJ2-5; either TRBD1 or TRBD2 may supply D (5 bases each). The germline V gene has CDR1 DFQATT and CDR2 SNEGSKA (reference sequence). The CDR3 sequence is 11 residues long. The CDR3 spells CSFKRGETKYF. CDR3 nucleotides: TGCTCCTTTAAGAGGGGAGAGACCAAGTACTTC.

In its sample, this clonotype was seen many times. J is TRBJ2-5 and V is TRBV28; tentative D call: TRBD2 (6 bases). Germline V CDR1 and CDR2: MDHEN, SYDVKM. The ends were cut back, 5 bases at V and 7 bases at J, with 20 bases in the middle. CDR3 length equals 15 residues. CDR3 sequence reads: CASSPMGLPYGTQYF. The CDR3 DNA follows: TGTGCCAGCAGTCCCATGGGACTGCCATATGGGACCCAGTACTTC.

In this sample, this clonotype turned up a few times. The genes are TRBV30 and TRBJ2-3; unclear D gene. Trimming left V 3 bases short and J 5 bases short, with 9 bases between. Germline V lookup: CDR1 GTSNPN, CDR2 SVGIG (reference sequence). The CDR3 is 12 amino acids. The CDR3 DNA reads as TGTGCCTGGAGCTCCCAAGGAGATACGCAGTATTTT. Translating gives CAWSSQGDTQYF.

DNA of the CDR3: TGTGCCAGCAGGATTCCAGGGGTGCTCAGATACACCTTC. Its translation: CASRIPGVLRYTF. The chain is built from TRBV28 and TRBJ1-2, with D perhaps TRBD1 (6 bases). Trimming removed 6 bases at V and 11 bases at J, with 19 bases between. Germline CDR1 is MDHEN and CDR2 is SYDVKM. The CDR3 has 13 residues.

Many counts were recorded for this clonotype. The J gene is TRBJ1-5, the V gene TRBV5-4, with 7 bases that match TRBD1. Trimming at V came to 5 bases and at J to 7 bases, leaving 9 bases not matched to a gene. Germline CDR1 SGHNT, CDR2 YYREEE (reference sequence). The CDR3 has 14 residues. The CDR3 region has the DNA TGTGCCAGCAGTACGGACAGAGGGGGCCAGCCCCAGCATTTT. It is translated as CASSTDRGGQPQHF.

This clonotype was seen once. A read error may produce the germline difference seen at one junction end. The chain joins TRBV28 to TRBJ1-1, with D possibly being TRBD1 (6 bases). The CDR3 spans 16 residues. CDR1 MDHEN and CDR2 SYDVKM come from the germline V gene. In nucleotides, the CDR3 is TGTGCCAGCAGGATCCGGGGAAATAGGGGGAACACTAAAGCTTTATTT. Amino acids: CASRIRGNRGNTKALF.

There are many counts of this clonotype. The chain combines TRBV9 with TRBJ2-3; possibly TRBD2 for D (6 bases). This CDR3 spans 13 amino acids. Trimming pared 6 bases from V and 0 bases from J, leaving 8 bases between. The V gene's germline CDR1 is SGDLS and CDR2 YYNGEE. This chain's CDR3 is CASNGGSTDTQYF. For the CDR3, the DNA is TGTGCCAGCAACGGGGGTAGCACAGATACGCAGTATTTT.

This clonotype has only a few counts. The J gene is TRBJ2-7, the V gene TRBV18, with D perhaps matching TRBD2 (5 bases). CDR3 length equals 13 residues. In germline, CDR1 is KGHSH, CDR2 LQKENI. Between the trimmed V and J ends, which lost 2 bases and 5 bases, there was a span of 10 bases. The chain's CDR3 is CASSPGGSDEQYF. The DNA of the CDR3 is TGTGCCAGCTCACCAGGTGGGAGCGACGAGCAGTACTTC.

Many counts were recorded for this clonotype. V and J are TRBV12-3 or TRBV12-4 and TRBJ1-3; no firm D call. CDR3 length: 14 amino acids. V lost 3 bases and J lost 4, with 10 bases in between. In DNA, the CDR3 is TGTGCCAGCAGTTTCGGGGTGGGGGGAAACACCATATATTTT. Its protein product is CASSFGVGGNTIYF.

This clonotype was found many times. The rearrangement joins TRBV28 to TRBJ2-1; D might be TRBD1 (6 bases). The CDR3 is made up of 16 amino acids. Germline values: CDR1 MDHEN, CDR2 SYDVKM. With 8 bases removed from V and 1 base from J, the gap between germline ends came to 18 bases. The CDR3 DNA sequence: TGTGCCAGCGCCCAAGGCGACAGGCGATCCTACAATGAGCAGTTCTTC. It is translated as CASAQGDRRSYNEQFF.

This clonotype appeared many times. The chain uses TRBV7-9 and TRBJ2-3; D might be TRBD1 (7 bases). CDR1 and CDR2 (germline): SEHNR, FQNEAQ (reference sequence). This CDR3 has 18 amino acids. V gave up 4 bases and J gave up 2 bases, with 22 bases separating them. CDR3 region: CASSSAYGQGGDTDTQYF. The DNA of the CDR3 is TGTGCCAGCAGCTCCGCCTATGGTCAGGGGGGAGACACAGATACGCAGTATTTT.

This chain uses TRBV29-1 with TRBJ1-4; D unresolved. Trimming took 7 bases from V and 0 from J, leaving 9 bases between them. CDR3 length: 13 residues. The V gene's germline CDR1 is SQVTM and CDR2 ANQGSEA. Here the CDR3 reads CSAERTTNEKLFF. The CDR3 DNA reads as TGCAGCGCCGAGAGGACAACTAATGAAAAACTGTTTTTT. The variable domain in full, completed from reference TRBV29-1 and TRBJ1-4, reads SAVISQKPSRDICQRGTSLTIQCQVDSQVTMMFWYRQQPGQSLTLIATANQGSEATYESGFVIDKFPISRPNLTFSTLTVSNMSPEDSSIYLCSAERTTNEKLFFGSGTQLSVL.

In this sample, this clonotype turned up many times. The chain links TRBV19 to TRBJ1-2; D perhaps matches TRBD1 (6 bases). The V end was cut by 5 bases, the J end by 4 bases, with 23 bases between. There are 17 residues in the CDR3. Germline CDR1 reads LNHDA; CDR2 reads SQIVND (reference sequence). CDR3 protein: CASSRPGGATGGYGYTF. In DNA, the CDR3 is TGTGCCAGTAGTCGTCCGGGGGGGGCAACCGGAGGCTATGGCTACACCTTC.

In its sample, this clonotype was seen many times. This sequence joins TRBV28 and TRBJ2-5, with 8 bases identical to TRBD1. CDR3 length: 16 residues. V shed 4 bases, J shed 5 bases, and the junction held 12 bases outside the gene matches. Looked up from germline, CDR1 is MDHEN and CDR2 is SYDVKM. The CDR3 nucleotides read TGTGCCAGCAGTTGGACAGGACAGGGTTGGTTGGAGACCCAGTACTTC. This encodes CASSWTGQGWLETQYF.

This clonotype was seen many times. The rearrangement uses TRBV3-1 and TRBJ1-1, with D unresolved. The CDR3 loop spans 12 amino acids. The germline V gene encodes CDR1 LGHDT and CDR2 YNNKEL (reference sequence). V lost 0 bases and J 11 bases, leaving 10 bases between the germline ends. CDR3 nucleotide sequence: TGTGCCAGCAGCCAAGAGACGGGAGGGGCTTTCTTT. It yields the protein CASSQETGGAFF. Based on the CDR3 plus reference TRBV3-1 and TRBJ1-1, the full variable domain is DTAVSQTPKYLVTQMGNDKSIKCEQNLGHDTMYWYKQDSKKFLKIMFSYNNKELIINETVPNRFSPKSPDKAHLNLHINSLELGDSAVYFCASSQETGGAFFGQGTRLTVV.

This clonotype has at least ten counts. The chain couples TRBV2 to TRBJ2-1; D remains unclear. V was clipped by 7 bases and J by 5 bases, with 9 bases between them. The CDR3 is made up of 12 amino acids. The germline V gene has CDR1 SNHLY and CDR2 FYNNEI. CDR3 sequence: CASKELDNEQFF. CDR3 nucleotide sequence: TGTGCCAGCAAAGAACTGGACAATGAGCAGTTCTTC.

This clonotype was seen repeatedly, ten times or more. The CDR3 reads CSARPRATYEQYV. Here the CDR3 DNA reads TGCAGTGCTAGGCCCAGGGCCACCTACGAGCAGTACGTC. The V call is TRBV20-1, the J call TRBJ2-7; possibly TRBD1 for D (5 bases). The length of the CDR3 is 13 residues. V was clipped by 3 bases and J by 2 bases, with 11 bases between them. Germline values: CDR1 DFQATT, CDR2 SNEGSKA (reference sequence).

Ten or more counts support this clonotype. V gene TRBV27 combines with J gene TRBJ1-3; D possibly corresponds to TRBD1 (6 bases). The CDR3 totals 14 residues. Germline V gene data show CDR1 as MNHEY and CDR2 as SMNVEV (reference sequence). V was shortened by 9 bases and J by 0 bases, with 12 bases between the two germline ends. As DNA, the CDR3 is TGTGCCAGAAGAACAGGGCCCTCTGGAAACACCATATATTTT. Translated: CARRTGPSGNTIYF.

This clonotype is labeled medium-sized. This sequence joins TRBV27 and TRBJ1-2, with TRBD1 identical over 9 bases. The V gene's germline CDR1 is MNHEY and CDR2 SMNVEV (reference sequence). V lost 5 bases to trimming and J lost 5 bases; unmatched junction nucleotides: 9. This CDR3 is built from 15 residues. Written as DNA, the CDR3 is TGTGCCAGCAGTAGGGACAGGGATAACCTTTATGGCTACACCTTC. Translated: CASSRDRDNLYGYTF.

This clonotype was detected ten times or more. This sequence joins TRBV7-2 and TRBJ2-3, with D hard to call. V shed 5 bases and J shed 4 bases, with 10 bases lying between them. The CDR3 is 13 residues long. Per the germline V gene, CDR1 is SGHTA and CDR2 is FQGNSA. For the CDR3, the DNA is TGTGCCAGCAGCCCCATCCCAGCAGATACGCAGTATTTT. Its translation: CASSPIPADTQYF.